These 9 T cell receptor beta chains were sequenced from one sample in a study of molecular identifiers for immune sequencing clone quantification. Each CDR3 protein is one row after TCRdb ran MiXCR on the PCR reads. The sample has over 600,000 distinct CDR3 sequences; 15% to 20% are singletons. Sequencing was done on a sample of naive CD8+ T cells from blood, with Jurkat cell RNA spiked in. The subset: FACS-sorted CD8+CD4-CCR7+CD45RA+ naive T cells. These receptors all come from a human donor in good health. Some libraries in this study had Jurkat cell RNA spiked in.

CDR3 amino acids: CASSLVLAGNNEQFF. CDR3 coding DNA: TGTGCCAGCAGCTTAGTCCTAGCGGGAAACAATGAGCAGTTCTTC. V gene TRBV7-9 combines with J gene TRBJ2-1; 9 bases align to TRBD2. From germline, CDR1 is SEHNR and CDR2 FQNEAQ (reference sequence). V trimming: 1 base; J trimming: 5 bases; junction bases outside the gene matches: 3. The CDR3 is made up of 15 amino acids. Looking up the rest from reference TRBV7-9 and TRBJ2-1 gives the full variable domain: DTGVSQNPRHKITKRGQNVTFRCDPISEHNRLYWYRQTLGQGPEFLTYFQNEAQLEKSRLLSDRFSAERPKGSFSTLEIQRTEQGDSAMYLCASSLVLAGNNEQFFGPGTRLTVL.

On this clonotype itself: A much larger clonotype is one base distant, so this may be a read error. This chain joins TRBV29-1 and TRBJ1-1; TRBD1 matches at 7 bases. The CDR3 consists of 13 residues. CDR1 and CDR2 from the germline V gene are SQVTM and ANQGSEA. The CDR3 spells CSVGRGVNTGAFF. CDR3 nucleotides: TGCAGCGTAGGCAGGGGGGTGAACACTGGAGCTTTCTTT.

Many counts were recorded for this clonotype. The chain joins TRBV4-2 to TRBJ2-7, with TRBD2 as a possible D gene (6 bases). This CDR3 comprises 14 residues. The germline CDR1 and CDR2 sequences are LGHNA and YNFKEQ. Trimming shortened V by 0 bases and J by 2 bases, and 8 bases separated the two germline ends. CDR3 loop: CASSQDWGAYEQYF. CDR3 DNA: TGTGCCAGCAGCCAAGATTGGGGGGCCTACGAGCAGTACTTC.

This clonotype came up many times. The J gene is TRBJ2-2, the V gene TRBV27, with TRBD2 matching over 8 bases. Losses at the gene ends were 9 bases for V and 5 bases for J; bases not matched to a gene: 17. This CDR3 is 17 amino acids long. Germline assignment: CDR1 MNHEY and CDR2 SMNVEV (reference sequence). CDR3 DNA sequence: TGTGCCAGTTCCATCGGGGGGGCGTTTGGAAAAACCGGGGAGCTGTTTTTT. Its protein product is CASSIGGAFGKTGELFF.

Remarks on this clonotype: A much larger clone sits a single nucleotide away, making a read error possible. The chain has TRBV4-1 and TRBJ1-4, with D possibly TRBD1 on 5 matching bases. The CDR3 is 15 amino acids. The germline V gene encodes CDR1 MGHRA and CDR2 YSYEKL. Trimming took off 8 bases at V and 5 bases at J, with 18 bases between the two ends. The CDR3 is CASGPPGGENEKLFF. The CDR3 DNA is TGCGCCAGCGGCCCCCCCGGGGGGGAAAATGAAAAACTGTTTTTT.

The table lists this clonotype with a few counts. The gene calls are TRBV24-1 and TRBJ2-3; TRBD1 matches 7 bases. The CDR3 is 17 amino acids. Germline V gene data show CDR1 as KGHDR and CDR2 as SFDVKD. V lost 4 bases to trimming and J lost 4 bases; unmatched junction nucleotides: 13. The CDR3 reads CATSDPYRGPSADTQYF. The DNA of the CDR3 is TGTGCCACCAGTGACCCATACAGGGGACCCTCTGCAGATACGCAGTATTTT.

V is TRBV4-1 and J is TRBJ2-7, with no clear D. CDR1 and CDR2 (germline): MGHRA, YSYEKL. This CDR3 has 12 amino acids. Trimming shortened V by 1 base and J by 5 bases, and 6 bases separated the two germline ends. This CDR3 reads CASSQGYDEQYF. The DNA for the CDR3 is TGCGCCAGCAGCCAAGGATACGACGAGCAGTACTTC.

This clonotype was observed a few times. The chain links TRBV25-1 to TRBJ1-2; D unresolved. Germline CDR1 is MGHDK and CDR2 is SYGVNS. This CDR3 is built from 13 residues. Trimming left V 2 bases short and J 4 bases short, with 8 bases between. Written as DNA, the CDR3 is TGTGCCAGCAGTGAAGGTCTTATCTATGGCTACACCTTC. It yields the protein CASSEGLIYGYTF.

There are a few counts of this clonotype. The chain couples TRBV30 to TRBJ1-1; no reliable D call. The CDR3 totals 11 residues. V lost 2 bases to trimming and J lost 6 bases, with 7 bases between them. The germline V gene has CDR1 GTSNPN and CDR2 SVGIG (reference sequence). This CDR3 is CAWSSGPEAFF. CDR3 in DNA: TGTGCCTGGAGTTCGGGCCCTGAAGCTTTCTTT.